These T cell receptor beta chains were read from a single sample in a study of blood T cell repertoires in COVID-19. Sequenced by immunoSEQ multiplex PCR; TCRdb stores in-frame clones only, minus some. The repertoire consists of over 100,000 clones, with approximately 87% occurring once and the leading ten covering about 6.6%. The source material was peripheral blood. These receptors came from a woman aged 45-59 years with acute or convalescent COVID-19. CDR3s include the opening cysteine and the closing phenylalanine or tryptophan. A D gene is named only where the DNA matches it firmly. Where a row states a size, it is once, few, many or the class of an expanded clone; other rows omit it.

TRBV6-6	TRBD1	.	TRBJ1-4	TGTGCCAGCAGTCTTACGACAGGGGGAAATGAAAAACTGTTTTTT	CASSLTTGGNEKLFF
TRBV7-9	.	.	TRBJ2-7	TGTGCCAGCAGCTTTGAGACAGCGACCTACGAGCAGTACTTC	CASSFETATYEQYF
TRBV11-3	.	.	TRBJ2-1	TGTGCCAGCAGCTTAGATGGGACAAACAATGAGCAGTTCTTC	CASSLDGTNNEQFF
TRBV10-3	.	.	TRBJ1-5	TGTGCCATCAGCCCCGGGGGGGAGAGCAATCAGCCCCAGCATTTT	CAISPGGESNQPQHF
TRBV14	.	.	TRBJ1-1	TGTGCCAGCAGCCAAGCCGGGACAATGAACACTGAAGCTTTCTTT	CASSQAGTMNTEAFF
TRBV3-1/TRBV3-2	TRBD2	.	TRBJ2-3	TGTGCCAGCAGCAGAGGGGGTGGACCGGGACTAGCGAATATCCGCACAGATACGCAGTATTTT	CASSRGGGPGLANIRTDTQYF
TRBV7-3	.	.	TRBJ2-1	TGTGCCAGCAGCTCCCGGCCTCAATCAGAAGGACAACAGTTCTTC	CASSSRPQSEGQQFF
TRBV5-1	TRBD1	.	TRBJ1-2	TGCGCCAGCAGCTACACAGGGGCGAGTGGCTACACCTTC	CASSYTGASGYTF
TRBV30	.	.	TRBJ1-6	TGTGCCTGGACCCCGGGATCCTATAATTCACCCCTCCACTTT	CAWTPGSYNSPLHF
TRBV5-1	.	.	TRBJ1-4	TGCGCCAGCAGGGGGCAGGAGCTTAATGAAAAACTGTTTTTT	CASRGQELNEKLFF
TRBV12-3/TRBV12-4	.	.	TRBJ1-5	TGTGCCAGCAGTTTAGTGGGGCTAGGGCCCCAGCATTTT	CASSLVGLGPQHF
TRBV6-4	.	once	TRBJ1-1	TGTGCCAGAACAGGCGCCGGGGGGACTGAAGCTTTCTTT	CARTGAGGTEAFF
TRBV19	.	.	TRBJ1-1	TGTGCCAGTAGCAGGGGCACGGACACTGAAGCTTTCTTT	CASSRGTDTEAFF
TRBV3-1/TRBV3-2	.	.	TRBJ1-3	TGTGCCAGCAGCCTCCGTGGTAGGGGTGCTGGAAACACCATATATTTT	CASSLRGRGAGNTIYF
TRBV5-4	TRBD2	.	TRBJ2-5	TGTGCCAGCGGGACTAGCGGGGGGGCGGAGACCCAGTACTTC	CASGTSGGAETQYF
TRBV6-4	TRBD2	.	TRBJ2-2	TGTGTCAGCAGCAGCGGGGGGGCCCCCGGGGAGCTGTTTTTT	CVSSSGGAPGELFF
TRBV6-6	.	.	TRBJ1-1	TGTGCCAGCAGCCAACAGGGACTAGAAGCTTTCTTT	CASSQQGLEAFF
TRBV12-3/TRBV12-4	.	.	TRBJ1-1	TGTGCCAGCAGTTTCGGGAACACTGAAGCTTTCTTT	CASSFGNTEAFF
TRBV19	.	.	TRBJ1-4	TGTGCCAGTAGTATAGTTTTCTTAGGAGGGCTGGGTGAAAAACTGTTTTTT	CASSIVFLGGLGEKLFF
TRBV2	.	few	TRBJ2-1	TGTGCCAGCAGTCGGACAGTGAGCTCCTACAATGAGCAGTTCTTC	CASSRTVSSYNEQFF
TRBV7-6	TRBD1	.	TRBJ2-6	TGTGCCAGCAGCAAACCGACAGGGGCTGGGGCCAACGTCCTGACTTTC	CASSKPTGAGANVLTF
TRBV30	.	.	TRBJ1-6	TGTGCCTGGAGTGCCCTTAGCTCCTATAATTCACCCCTCCACTTT	CAWSALSSYNSPLHF
TRBV7-3	.	.	TRBJ1-1	TGTGCCAGCAGTTTAATGGGGAGGAACACTGAAGCTTTCTTT	CASSLMGRNTEAFF
TRBV7-8	.	.	TRBJ2-3	TGTGCCAGCAGCCTGGGGGCAGGGACGGATACGCAGTATTTT	CASSLGAGTDTQYF
TRBV19	TRBD2	.	TRBJ2-1	TGTGCCAGTAGTTCCCAAGCGGGGGGAGATACAATGAAGCAGTTCTTC	CASSSQAGGDTMKQFF
TRBV12-3/TRBV12-4	TRBD1	.	TRBJ1-2	TGTGCCAGCAGCCTCGGACAGGGTGAAGGCTACACCTTC	CASSLGQGEGYTF
TRBV28	.	.	TRBJ1-1	TGTGCCAGCACCACAACAAGGAACACTGAAGCTTTCTTT	CASTTTRNTEAFF
TRBV11-2	TRBD1	.	TRBJ1-2	TGTGCCAGCAGCGAAGGGGGCGACTATGGCTACACCTTC	CASSEGGDYGYTF
TRBV4-1	.	.	TRBJ2-2	TGCGCCAGCAGCCCGTCGGGCACCGGGGAGCTGTTTTTT	CASSPSGTGELFF
TRBV6-6	TRBD1	.	TRBJ1-1	TGTGCCAGCACCTTCAAGAAACAGGGGGGGACTGAAGCTTTCTTT	CASTFKKQGGTEAFF
TRBV18	.	once	TRBJ2-5	TGTGCCAGCTCACCCTACCAAGAGACCCAGTACTTC	CASSPYQETQYF
TRBV28	.	.	TRBJ1-4	TGTGCCAGCAGTAGTACCGGGGGAGTGGGCGAAAAACTGTTTTTT	CASSSTGGVGEKLFF
TRBV5-1	.	.	TRBJ2-3	TGCGCCAGCAGCACTCAACCTGGAGATACGCAGTATTTT	CASSTQPGDTQYF
TRBV5-4	.	.	TRBJ2-7	TGTGCCAGCAGCCCGGACGGGGGATTCTCCTACGAGCAGTACTTC	CASSPDGGFSYEQYF
TRBV30	TRBD1	once	TRBJ1-6	TGTGCCCTCGACAGGGCCGATAATTCACCCCTCCACTTT	CALDRADNSPLHF
TRBV5-1	.	.	TRBJ2-3	TGCGCCAGCTTACAGGGTGGAATAAGCACAGATACGCAGTATTTT	CASLQGGISTDTQYF
TRBV5-1	.	.	TRBJ1-6	TGCGCCAGCAGCTCAGGGATGAGGACAGTCTATAATTCACCCCTCCACTTT	CASSSGMRTVYNSPLHF
TRBV2	.	.	TRBJ1-1	TGTGCCAGCAGTGCACAGCCGAACACTGAAGCTTTCTTT	CASSAQPNTEAFF
TRBV20-1	.	.	TRBJ1-1	TGCAGTGCTAAGGGTACAGGGGAAGCTTTCTTT	CSAKGTGEAFF
TRBV19	.	.	TRBJ1-3	TGTGCCAGTACCTCGGACAGTACTGGAAACACCATATATTTT	CASTSDSTGNTIYF
TRBV28	.	.	TRBJ1-2	TGTGCCAGCAGTTTACTATCGGACAGTGGCTATGGCTACACCTTC	CASSLLSDSGYGYTF
TRBV18	.	once	TRBJ1-6	TGTGCCAGCTCACCACCTCCCACGACATTAGGGGGTAATTCACCCCTCCACTTT	CASSPPPTTLGGNSPLHF